The present T cell receptor beta chain was sequenced within a study of vaccination effects on CD4 cells after COVID-19. This clone was detected a few times. The antigen is undetermined. Investigators separated out CD4+ T cells once less than 11 days of culture had passed. Participants were vaccinated with two doses of either the BNT162b2 or mRNA-1273 vaccine. The study, taken as a whole, reports: Clones from infection and from vaccination both contracted markedly late after vaccination.

Some clones are missing from TCRdb's copy, which holds only in-frame ones; the method was immunoSEQ multiplex PCR. The sample consists of 42,000 or so clones, 65% to 80% of them appearing once. The sequencing used CD4+ T cells from PBMCs cultured without peptide, collected after COVID-19 vaccination. This TCR was sampled from a human donor who received a COVID-19 vaccine.

CDR3 protein: CASVYTAEAFF. CDR3 coding DNA: TGTGCCAGCGTCTACACAGCTGAAGCTTTCTTT. The V call is TRBV2, the J call TRBJ1-1; the D is unclear. CDR3 length equals 11 residues. V lost 8 bases and J lost 6, with 10 bases in between. Per germline, CDR1 SNHLY and CDR2 FYNNEI.